Below are 28 T cell receptor beta chains sequenced from a single sample in a study of cytomegalovirus exposure and HLA in healthy donors. Repertoires were generated with immunoSEQ multiplex PCR, while TCRdb's copy carries only in-frame clones and drops some. The table has 92,000 or so clones, 96% seen once; the top ten hold 0.78%. Sequenced: PBMCs. These receptors were collected from a man in his late teens or twenties in good health and CMV-seronegative.

This clone appeared once. The J gene is TRBJ2-1, the V gene TRBV28; D may be TRBD1 (6 bases). CDR3 length equals 17 residues. Trimming removed 5 bases at V and 7 bases at J, with 24 bases between. Germline CDR1 is MDHEN and CDR2 is SYDVKM. DNA for the CDR3: TGTGCCAGCAGTCGCGGAACCGGGACACAGAAAGGGAATGAGCAGTTCTTC. This sequence encodes CASSRGTGTQKGNEQFF.

CDR3 DNA sequence: TGTGCCAGCAGTGCTTCAGGGAACACTGAAGCTTTCTTT. Its translation: CASSASGNTEAFF. The genes are TRBV25-1 and TRBJ1-1; D is uncertain. V lost 4 bases and J 1 base, leaving 7 bases between the germline ends. The germline V gene has CDR1 MGHDK and CDR2 SYGVNS. The CDR3 is made up of 13 amino acids.

This chain links TRBV29-1 with TRBJ2-7, with 12 bases lining up with TRBD1. The CDR3 totals 13 residues. CDR1 is SQVTM, CDR2 ANQGSEA, per germline. V lost 7 bases to trimming and J lost 9 bases; unmatched junction nucleotides: 10. CDR3 coding DNA: TGCAGCGAGCCGGGACAGGGGGCTTTTGGGCAGTACGTC. It yields the protein CSEPGQGAFGQYV.

In regard to this clone: One junction end disagrees with the germline gene, perhaps due to a read error. The chain uses TRBV6-6 and TRBJ2-7; TRBD1 matches at 8 bases. The CDR3 runs 13 residues. Germline assignment: CDR1 MNHNY and CDR2 SVGAGI (reference sequence). CDR3 bases: TGTGCCAGCAGTCTGGGACAGGCAAGAGAGACGTGCTTC. Protein product: CASSLGQARETCF.

The chain has TRBV19 and TRBJ2-1; 12 positions match TRBD1. This CDR3 contains 14 residues. V was clipped by 10 bases and J by 4 bases; unmatched bases: 5. Germline V gene sequence: CDR1 LNHDA, CDR2 SQIVND (reference sequence). The CDR3 nucleotides are TGTGCCAAGGGGACAGGGGGCCCTTACAATGAGCAGTTCTTC. As protein: CAKGTGGPYNEQFF. Variable domain in full (rest from reference TRBV19 and TRBJ2-1): DGGITQSPKYLFRKEGQNVTLSCEQNLNHDAMYWYRQDPGQGLRLIYYSQIVNDFQKGDIAEGYSVSREKKESFPLTVTSAQKNPTAFYLCAKGTGGPYNEQFFGPGTRLTVL.

CDR3 in DNA: TGTGCCAGTAGTCCTCGGGAAACTAGCACAGATACGCAGTATTTT. As protein: CASSPRETSTDTQYF. The rearrangement links TRBV19 to TRBJ2-3, with a tentative D call TRBD2 (5 bases). Germline V gives CDR1 LNHDA, CDR2 SQIVND (reference sequence). V lost 5 bases, J lost 0 bases, and 12 bases lay in between. The CDR3 is 15 amino acids.

The chain links TRBV11-2 to TRBJ1-5, with D uncertain. The V end was cut by 5 bases, the J end by 3 bases, with 26 bases between. Germline lookup yields CDR1 SGHAT and CDR2 FQNNGV. The CDR3 spans 19 residues. The CDR3 reads CASSPGPEATGIPNQPQHF. CDR3 DNA sequence: TGTGCCAGCAGCCCGGGCCCTGAGGCCACGGGGATCCCCAATCAGCCCCAGCATTTT.

This sequence joins TRBV19 and TRBJ2-4; TRBD2 might be the D (5 bases). The CDR3 is 13 residues long. With 9 bases removed from V and 1 base from J, the gap between germline ends came to 10 bases. Germline assignment: CDR1 LNHDA and CDR2 SQIVND (reference sequence). CDR3 nucleotide sequence: TGTGCCAGCACGCCGGGGGCCAAAAACATTCAGTACTTC. This encodes CASTPGAKNIQYF.

This clone was found a few times. The chain joins TRBV4-3 to TRBJ2-1; D uncertain. Germline V gives CDR1 LGHNA, CDR2 YSLEER. V gave up 1 base and J gave up 4 bases, with 5 bases separating them. This CDR3 spans 13 amino acids. The CDR3 protein is CASSQGAYNEQFF. CDR3 DNA sequence: TGCGCCAGCAGCCAAGGGGCTTACAATGAGCAGTTCTTC.

This rearrangement joins TRBV12-1 to TRBJ2-7; the tabulated D call, TRBD2, remains unverified against the DNA. TRBV12-1 is designated a pseudogene. The CDR3 consists of 13 residues. The CDR3 sequence is CASSPKGDYEQYV. CDR3 sequence (DNA): TGTGCCAGCAGCCCGAAGGGGGACTACGAGCAGTACGTC.

The chain carries TRBV19 and TRBJ2-3, with D perhaps matching TRBD2 (6 bases). Trimming left V 5 bases short and J 14 bases short, with 17 bases between. Per the germline V gene, CDR1 is LNHDA and CDR2 is SQIVND (reference sequence). This CDR3 has 12 residues. CDR3 in DNA: TGTGCCAGTAGTCCAGATCTCGGGACTCTGTATTTT. Protein: CASSPDLGTLYF.

The chain carries TRBV15 and TRBJ2-2, with D tentatively TRBD1 (5 bases). The V end was cut by 4 bases, the J end by 8 bases, with 11 bases between. Per the germline V gene, CDR1 is LNHNV and CDR2 is YYDKDF (reference sequence). This CDR3 is 13 amino acids long. CDR3 protein: CATSTWQGGELFF. The CDR3 nucleotides read TGTGCCACCAGCACTTGGCAGGGAGGGGAGCTGTTTTTT.

The chain combines TRBV6-6 with TRBJ2-6, with D perhaps matching TRBD2 (7 bases). The CDR3 consists of 15 residues. Trimming pared 5 bases from V and 2 bases from J, leaving 10 bases between. Germline values: CDR1 MNHNY, CDR2 SVGAGI (reference sequence). CDR3 in DNA: TGTGCCAGCAGTATAGGGGGGGCTGGGGCCAACGTCCTGACTTTC. Protein product: CASSIGGAGANVLTF.

Here the CDR3 reads CASREGEEAGNTIYF. CDR3 sequence (DNA): TGTGCAAGCCGGGAGGGGGAGGAGGCTGGAAACACCATATATTTT. The chain has TRBV12-2 and TRBJ1-3. TRBV12-2 is marked as a pseudogene. The CDR3 covers 15 residues.

The chain combines TRBV4-3 with TRBJ2-3; the match to TRBD2 covers 8 bases. The CDR3 length is 18 residues. Germline V lookup: CDR1 LGHNA, CDR2 YSLEER. J was trimmed by 0 bases and V by 0 bases; bases with no gene match: 8. Written as DNA, the CDR3 is TGCGCCAGCAGCCAAGATCTAACTAGCGGATCTAGCACAGATACGCAGTATTTT. Amino acids: CASSQDLTSGSSTDTQYF.

The genes are TRBV7-3 and TRBJ1-1; D call uncertain. The CDR3 has 15 residues. V lost 2 bases and J 1 base, leaving 11 bases between the germline ends. The V gene's germline CDR1 is SGHTA and CDR2 FQGTGA. The CDR3 region has the DNA TGTGCCAGCAGCTTAGGTCTGGGCCAGAACACTGAAGCTTTCTTT. Amino acid sequence: CASSLGLGQNTEAFF.

The chain carries TRBV18 and TRBJ1-1; possibly TRBD1 for D (5 bases). The CDR3 has 16 residues. V lost 3 bases, J lost 4 bases, and 18 bases lay in between. Germline V gene sequence: CDR1 KGHSH, CDR2 LQKENI. CDR3 amino acids: CASSPRLEGISTEAFF. CDR3 nucleotides: TGTGCCAGCTCACCCCGGCTGGAGGGGATCAGCACTGAAGCTTTCTTT.

In this sample, this clone turned up once. The rearrangement uses TRBV19 and TRBJ2-7; a possible D gene is TRBD1 (5 bases). The CDR3 consists of 13 residues. Germline V gene lookup returns CDR1 LNHDA and CDR2 SQIVND (reference sequence). Trimming took off 2 bases at V and 4 bases at J, with 9 bases between the two ends. The CDR3 DNA reads as TGTGCCAGTAGTATAAATCAGGGTTACGAGCAGTACGTC. It is translated as CASSINQGYEQYV.

The chain employs TRBV2 and TRBJ2-7; tentative D call: TRBD1 (6 bases). Deletions cut 7 bases from V and 6 bases from J, with 13 bases between. The CDR3 has 12 residues. Germline lookup yields CDR1 SNHLY and CDR2 FYNNEI. The CDR3 sequence: CASMVGAFEQYV. In DNA, the CDR3 is TGTGCCAGCATGGTGGGGGCGTTCGAGCAGTACGTC.

This clone was found a few times. The chain employs TRBV27 and TRBJ1-4; 7 bases are a match to TRBD1. The CDR3 loop spans 13 amino acids. Per the germline V gene, CDR1 is MNHEY and CDR2 is SMNVEV (reference sequence). V dropped 8 bases and J dropped 8; count of bases not matched to a gene: 8. The CDR3 DNA is TGTGCCAGCGGCCGAAAGACAGGGGAAAAACTGTTTTTT. Amino acids: CASGRKTGEKLFF.

V is TRBV29-1 and J is TRBJ1-5; tentatively, D is TRBD1 (5 bases). Per germline, CDR1 SQVTM and CDR2 ANQGSEA. V was cut by 4 bases and J by 4 bases, with 8 bases left in between. The CDR3 is 12 residues long. CDR3 DNA: TGCAGCGTTGTGGCAGGGAATCAGCCCCAGCATTTT. Translating it yields CSVVAGNQPQHF.

The chain uses TRBV5-1 and TRBJ2-7; D is perhaps TRBD1 (5 bases). CDR3 size: 16 residues. V gave up 0 bases and J gave up 0 bases, with 13 bases separating them. Germline-derived CDR1 and CDR2 are SGHRS and YFSETQ. CDR3 loop: CASSLVGREFSYEQYF. The CDR3 coding sequence is TGCGCCAGCAGCTTGGTCGGCAGGGAATTCTCCTACGAGCAGTACTTC. Supplemented by reference TRBV5-1 and TRBJ2-7, the full variable domain reads KAGVTQTPRYLIKTRGQQVTLSCSPISGHRSVSWYQQTPGQGLQFLFEYFSETQRNKGNFPGRFSGRQFSNSRSEMNVSTLELGDSALYLCASSLVGREFSYEQYFGPGTRLTVT.

The chain uses TRBV30 and TRBJ2-1; D remains unclear. Germline CDR1 GTSNPN, CDR2 SVGIG (reference sequence). The CDR3 sequence is 11 residues long. V lost 4 bases to trimming and J lost 6 bases, with 7 bases between them. This CDR3 reads CAWMVSNEQFF. In nucleotides, the CDR3 is TGTGCCTGGATGGTCAGCAATGAGCAGTTCTTC.

The chain joins TRBV7-9 to TRBJ1-2; D gene ambiguous. V was clipped by 6 bases and J by 8 bases, with 16 bases between them. CDR1 SEHNR and CDR2 FQNEAQ come from the germline V gene (reference sequence). The CDR3 contains 13 residues. The CDR3 region is CASSSLGSRGYTF. CDR3 coding DNA: TGTGCCAGCAGTTCCCTAGGATCTCGGGGCTACACCTTC.

The chain joins TRBV10-3 to TRBJ1-5, with 7 bases that match TRBD1. Germline V lookup: CDR1 ENHRY, CDR2 SYGVKD. V dropped 2 bases and J dropped 5; count of bases not matched to a gene: 6. The CDR3 is made up of 15 amino acids. The CDR3 DNA is TGTGCCATCAGTGAGAACCGACAGGGTGATCAGCCCCAGCATTTT. It yields the protein CAISENRQGDQPQHF.

The chain carries TRBV7-2 and TRBJ2-1, with TRBD1 matching 9 bases. In germline, CDR1 is SGHTA, CDR2 FQGNSA. The ends lost 3 bases at V and 8 bases at J; junction bases unmatched: 5. This CDR3 spans 14 amino acids. The CDR3 sequence: CASSFDRGNDEQFF. The DNA for the CDR3 is TGTGCCAGCAGCTTCGACAGGGGGAACGATGAGCAGTTCTTC. The whole variable domain, remainder taken from reference TRBV7-2 and TRBJ2-1, is GAGVSQSPSNKVTEKGKDVELRCDPISGHTALYWYRQSLGQGLEFLIYFQGNSAPDKSGLPSDRFSAERTGGSVSTLTIQRTQQEDSAVYLCASSFDRGNDEQFFGPGTRLTVL.

V usage is TRBV7-2 and J usage is TRBJ2-3; the match to TRBD2 covers 11 bases. CDR3 length: 18 residues. The V gene's germline CDR1 is SGHTA and CDR2 FQGNSA. The V gene end was trimmed by 2 bases and the J gene end by 0 bases; junction bases not matched to a gene: 7. The CDR3 sequence is CASSLLLAGGPSTDTQYF. The CDR3 DNA is TGTGCCAGCAGCTTACTTCTAGCGGGAGGCCCTAGCACAGATACGCAGTATTTT.

The J gene is TRBJ2-1, the V gene TRBV5-4; 7 bases line up with TRBD2. The CDR3 loop spans 13 amino acids. From germline, CDR1 is SGHNT and CDR2 YYREEE (reference sequence). Trimming cost V 4 bases and J 9 bases; bases outside gene matches: 7. The CDR3 protein is CASSGGRGGEQFF. The CDR3 region has the DNA TGTGCCAGCAGCGGGGGGAGGGGAGGTGAGCAGTTCTTC.